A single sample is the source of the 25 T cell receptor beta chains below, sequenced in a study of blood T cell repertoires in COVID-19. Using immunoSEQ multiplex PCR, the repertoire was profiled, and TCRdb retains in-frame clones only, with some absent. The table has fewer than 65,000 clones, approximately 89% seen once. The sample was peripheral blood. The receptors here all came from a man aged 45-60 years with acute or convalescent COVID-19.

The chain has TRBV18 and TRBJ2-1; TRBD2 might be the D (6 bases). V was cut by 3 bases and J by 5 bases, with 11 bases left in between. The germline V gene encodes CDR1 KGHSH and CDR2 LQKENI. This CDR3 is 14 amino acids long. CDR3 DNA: TGTGCCAGCTCACCCTCTAGGACTAACAATGAGCAGTTCTTC. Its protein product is CASSPSRTNNEQFF. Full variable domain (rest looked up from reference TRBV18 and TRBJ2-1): NAGVMQNPRHLVRRRGQEARLRCSPMKGHSHVYWYRQLPEEGLKFMVYLQKENIIDESGMPKERFSAEFPKEGPSILRIQQVVRGDSAAYFCASSPSRTNNEQFFGPGTRLTVL.

The CDR3 DNA reads as TGTGCCAGCTCACTTTCCGGGACAGGAGTTTATAACTACGAGCAGTACTTC. Amino acid sequence: CASSLSGTGVYNYEQYF. V usage is TRBV18 and J usage is TRBJ2-7; TRBD1 matches at 8 bases. Germline CDR1 and CDR2: KGHSH and LQKENI. The CDR3 covers 17 residues. The V segment lost 4 bases and the J segment 3 bases; nucleotides outside the gene matches: 14.

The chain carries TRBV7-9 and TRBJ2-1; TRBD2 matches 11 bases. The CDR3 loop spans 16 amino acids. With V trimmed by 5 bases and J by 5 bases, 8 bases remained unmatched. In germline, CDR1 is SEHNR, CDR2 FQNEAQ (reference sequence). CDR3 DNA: TGTGCCAGCAGCCACACTCTAGCGGGGGGTCACAATGAGCAGTTCTTC. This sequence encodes CASSHTLAGGHNEQFF.

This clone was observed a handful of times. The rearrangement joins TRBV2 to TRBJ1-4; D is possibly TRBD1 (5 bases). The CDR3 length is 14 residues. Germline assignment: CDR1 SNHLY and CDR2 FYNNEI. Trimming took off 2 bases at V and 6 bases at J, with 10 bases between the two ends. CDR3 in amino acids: CASSETQGDEKLFF. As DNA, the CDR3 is TGTGCCAGCAGTGAAACGCAGGGTGATGAAAAACTGTTTTTT.

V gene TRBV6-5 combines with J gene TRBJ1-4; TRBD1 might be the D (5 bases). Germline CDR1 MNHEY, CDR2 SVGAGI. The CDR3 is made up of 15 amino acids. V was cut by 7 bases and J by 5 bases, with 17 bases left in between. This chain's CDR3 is CASTEYGGKNEKLFF. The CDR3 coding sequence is TGTGCCAGCACCGAGTACGGGGGGAAAAATGAAAAACTGTTTTTT.

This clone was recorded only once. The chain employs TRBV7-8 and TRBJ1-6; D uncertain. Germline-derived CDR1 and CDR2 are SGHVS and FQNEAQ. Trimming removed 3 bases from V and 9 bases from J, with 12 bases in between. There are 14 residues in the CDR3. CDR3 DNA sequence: TGTGCCAGCAGCTTGGGCCAGCTCAGTTCACCCCTCCACTTT. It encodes CASSLGQLSSPLHF.

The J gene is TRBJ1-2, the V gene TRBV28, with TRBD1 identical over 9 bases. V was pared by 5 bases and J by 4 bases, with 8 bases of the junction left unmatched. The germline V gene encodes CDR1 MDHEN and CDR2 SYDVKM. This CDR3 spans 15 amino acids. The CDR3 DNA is TGTGCCAGCAGTACGTTCCGACAGGGGGTCTATGGCTACACCTTC. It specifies CASSTFRQGVYGYTF.

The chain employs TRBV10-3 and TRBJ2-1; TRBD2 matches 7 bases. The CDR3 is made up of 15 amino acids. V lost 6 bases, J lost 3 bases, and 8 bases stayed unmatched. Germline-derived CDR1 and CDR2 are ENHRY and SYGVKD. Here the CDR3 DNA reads TGTGCCATCAGGCCCAGCGGGGCACTCTACAATGAGCAGTTCTTC. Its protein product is CAIRPSGALYNEQFF.

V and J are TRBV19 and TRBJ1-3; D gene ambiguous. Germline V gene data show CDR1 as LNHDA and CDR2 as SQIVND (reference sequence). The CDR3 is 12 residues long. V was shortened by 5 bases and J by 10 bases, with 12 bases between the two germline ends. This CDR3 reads CASSPAGRTIYF. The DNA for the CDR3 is TGTGCCAGTAGTCCCGCAGGTCGGACCATATATTTT.

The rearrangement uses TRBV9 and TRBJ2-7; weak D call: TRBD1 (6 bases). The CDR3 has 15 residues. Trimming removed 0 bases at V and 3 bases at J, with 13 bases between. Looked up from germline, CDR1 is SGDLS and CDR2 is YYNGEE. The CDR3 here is CASSVGNRADYEQYF. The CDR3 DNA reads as TGTGCCAGCAGCGTAGGAAACAGGGCGGACTACGAGCAGTACTTC. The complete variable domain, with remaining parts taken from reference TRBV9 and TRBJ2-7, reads DSGVTQTPKHLITATGQRVTLRCSPRSGDLSVYWYQQSLDQGLQFLIQYYNGEERAKGNILERFSAQQFPDLHSELNLSSLELGDSALYFCASSVGNRADYEQYFGPGTRLTVT.

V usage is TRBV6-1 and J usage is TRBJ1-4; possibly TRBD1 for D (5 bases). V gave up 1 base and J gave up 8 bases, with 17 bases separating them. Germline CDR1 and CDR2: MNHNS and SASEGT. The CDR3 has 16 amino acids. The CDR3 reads CASSEGAPGELEKLFF. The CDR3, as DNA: TGTGCCAGCAGTGAAGGGGCCCCGGGGGAGCTGGAAAAACTGTTTTTT.

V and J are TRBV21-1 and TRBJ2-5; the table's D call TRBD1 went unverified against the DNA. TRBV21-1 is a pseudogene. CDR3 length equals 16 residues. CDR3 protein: CASSKKRGQGSETQYF. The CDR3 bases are TGTGCCAGCAGCAAAAAAAGGGGACAGGGGTCGGAGACCCAGTACTTC.

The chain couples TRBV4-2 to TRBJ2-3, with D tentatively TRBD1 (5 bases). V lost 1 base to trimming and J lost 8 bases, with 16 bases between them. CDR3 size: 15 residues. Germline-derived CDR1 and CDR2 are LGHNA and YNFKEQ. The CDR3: CASSQVRAERATQYF. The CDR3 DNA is TGTGCCAGCAGCCAAGTCAGGGCTGAGCGTGCTACGCAGTATTTT.

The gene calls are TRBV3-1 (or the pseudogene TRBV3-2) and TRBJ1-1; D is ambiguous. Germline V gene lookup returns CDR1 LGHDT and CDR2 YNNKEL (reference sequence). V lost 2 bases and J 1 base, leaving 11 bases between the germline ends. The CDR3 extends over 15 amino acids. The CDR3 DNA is TGTGCCAGCAGCCAAACGGTAATTCGGAACACTGAAGCTTTCTTT. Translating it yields CASSQTVIRNTEAFF.

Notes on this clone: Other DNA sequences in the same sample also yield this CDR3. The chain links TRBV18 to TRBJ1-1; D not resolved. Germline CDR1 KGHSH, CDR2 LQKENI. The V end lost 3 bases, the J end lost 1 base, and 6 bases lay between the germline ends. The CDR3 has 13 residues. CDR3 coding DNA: TGTGCCAGCTCACCGTCGGGGAACACTGAAGCTTTCTTT. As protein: CASSPSGNTEAFF.

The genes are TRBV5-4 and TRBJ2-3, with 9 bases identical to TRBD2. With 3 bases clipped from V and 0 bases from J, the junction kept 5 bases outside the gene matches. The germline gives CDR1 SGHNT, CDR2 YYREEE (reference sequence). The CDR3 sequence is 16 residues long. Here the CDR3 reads CASSSTSGASTDTQYF. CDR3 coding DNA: TGTGCCAGCAGCTCGACTAGCGGAGCTAGCACAGATACGCAGTATTTT.

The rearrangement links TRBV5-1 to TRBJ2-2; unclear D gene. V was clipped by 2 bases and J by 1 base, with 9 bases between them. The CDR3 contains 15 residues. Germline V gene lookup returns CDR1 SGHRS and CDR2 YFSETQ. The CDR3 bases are TGCGCCAGCAGCTTCGAGCCGGGGAACACCGGGGAGCTGTTTTTT. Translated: CASSFEPGNTGELFF.

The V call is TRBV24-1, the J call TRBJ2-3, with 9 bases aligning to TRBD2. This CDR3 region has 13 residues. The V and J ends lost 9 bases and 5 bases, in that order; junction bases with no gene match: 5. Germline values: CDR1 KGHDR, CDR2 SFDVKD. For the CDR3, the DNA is TGTGCCACCCGCGGGGGGGCCATAGATACGCAGTATTTT. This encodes CATRGGAIDTQYF.

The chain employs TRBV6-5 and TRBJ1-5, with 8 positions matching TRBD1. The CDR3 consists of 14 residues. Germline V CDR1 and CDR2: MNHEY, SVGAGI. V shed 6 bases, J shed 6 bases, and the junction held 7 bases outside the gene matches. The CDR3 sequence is CASRTQGGVQPQHF. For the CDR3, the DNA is TGTGCCAGCAGAACACAGGGGGGGGTTCAGCCCCAGCATTTT.

The CDR3 region has the DNA TGTGCCAGCTCACCCGGGACAGCAGACTACGAGCAGTACTTC. As protein: CASSPGTADYEQYF. The rearrangement links TRBV18 to TRBJ2-7; 7 nucleotides align to TRBD1. The CDR3 has 14 residues. The V and J ends lost 3 bases and 3 bases, in that order; junction bases with no gene match: 5. Germline values: CDR1 KGHSH, CDR2 LQKENI.

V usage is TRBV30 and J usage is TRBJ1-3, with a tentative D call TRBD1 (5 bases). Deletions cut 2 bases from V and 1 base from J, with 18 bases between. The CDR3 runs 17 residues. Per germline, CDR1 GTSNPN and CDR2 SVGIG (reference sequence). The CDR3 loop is CAWSPGGGPSSGNTIYF. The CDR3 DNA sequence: TGTGCCTGGAGTCCCGGGGGGGGACCTTCTTCTGGAAACACCATATATTTT.

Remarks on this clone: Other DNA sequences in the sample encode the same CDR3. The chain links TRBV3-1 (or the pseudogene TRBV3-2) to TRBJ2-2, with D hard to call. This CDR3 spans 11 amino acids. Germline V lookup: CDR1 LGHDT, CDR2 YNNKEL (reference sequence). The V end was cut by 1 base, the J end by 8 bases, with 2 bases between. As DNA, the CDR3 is TGTGCCAGCAGCCAAGCTGGGGAGCTGTTTTTT. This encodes CASSQAGELFF.

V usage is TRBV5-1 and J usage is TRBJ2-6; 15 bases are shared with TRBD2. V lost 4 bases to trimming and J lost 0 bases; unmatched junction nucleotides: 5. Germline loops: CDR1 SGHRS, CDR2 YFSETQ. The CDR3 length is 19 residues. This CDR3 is CASSPGLAGGLSGANVLTF. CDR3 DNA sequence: TGCGCCAGCAGCCCGGGACTAGCGGGGGGACTCTCTGGGGCCAACGTCCTGACTTTC.

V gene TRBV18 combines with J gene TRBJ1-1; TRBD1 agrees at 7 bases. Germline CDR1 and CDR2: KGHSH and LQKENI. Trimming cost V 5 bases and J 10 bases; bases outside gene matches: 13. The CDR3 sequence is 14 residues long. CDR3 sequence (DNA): TGTGCCAGCTCATCGCAGACAGGGAATCAAGCAGCTTTCTTT. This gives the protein CASSSQTGNQAAFF.

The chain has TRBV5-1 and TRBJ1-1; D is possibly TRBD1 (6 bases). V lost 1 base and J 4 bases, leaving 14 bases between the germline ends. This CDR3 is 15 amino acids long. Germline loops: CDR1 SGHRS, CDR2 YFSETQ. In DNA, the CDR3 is TGCGCCAGCAGCTTGAATGGGGGCTCGGGCACTGAAGCTTTCTTT. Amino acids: CASSLNGGSGTEAFF.